The 21 T cell receptor beta chains reported below all come from one sample, sequenced in a study of identical twins. MiXCR, applied by TCRdb to the 5' RACE reads, yields one record per CDR3 protein. The sample lists under 250,000 distinct CDR3 sequences, around a tenth occurring once. Material: memory (CD45RO+) T cells sorted from blood. Receptor source: a woman younger than 35 in good health.

There are many counts of this clonotype. The chain is built from TRBV12-3 or TRBV12-4 and TRBJ1-1; D perhaps matches TRBD1 (5 bases). The length of the CDR3 is 11 residues. Trimming took 8 bases from V and 6 from J, leaving 10 bases between them. The CDR3 here is CASGGAAEAFF. In DNA form, the CDR3 reads TGTGCCAGCGGGGGAGCGGCTGAAGCTTTCTTT.

This clonotype has ten or more counts. This chain joins TRBV5-1 and TRBJ1-1; D possibly corresponds to TRBD1 (5 bases). The CDR3 totals 15 residues. V lost 3 bases and J 5 bases, leaving 17 bases between the germline ends. Germline V lookup: CDR1 SGHRS, CDR2 YFSETQ. The CDR3 DNA sequence: TGCGCCAGCAGCTCCTATCCCCAGGGAGGAACTGAAGCTTTCTTT. As protein: CASSSYPQGGTEAFF.

The chain carries TRBV10-3 and TRBJ2-7; no firm D call. V was trimmed by 2 bases and J by 2 bases, leaving 7 bases between them. From germline, CDR1 is ENHRY and CDR2 SYGVKD. The CDR3 extends over 13 amino acids. The DNA of the CDR3 is TGTGCCATCAGTGAGGGCAAAACCTACGAGCAGTACTTC. Encoded protein: CAISEGKTYEQYF.

The chain combines TRBV12-3 or TRBV12-4 with TRBJ2-1; a possible D gene is TRBD2 (6 bases). The CDR3 contains 18 residues. Trimming pared 3 bases from V and 0 bases from J, leaving 18 bases between. The CDR3 DNA reads TGTGCCAGCAGTTTGGAGGGTTTGCCTCTCAGCTCCTACAATGAGCAGTTCTTC. This gives the protein CASSLEGLPLSSYNEQFF.

The V call is TRBV29-1, the J call TRBJ2-5; D may correspond to TRBD1 or TRBD2 (5 bases each). V lost 6 bases and J 5 bases, leaving 16 bases between the germline ends. Germline V gene lookup returns CDR1 SQVTM and CDR2 ANQGSEA. CDR3 size: 13 residues. The DNA of the CDR3 is TGCAGCGTGAGAGGGGAACTCGTGGAGACCCAGTACTTC. It specifies CSVRGELVETQYF.

There are a few counts of this clonotype. J is TRBJ1-1 and V is TRBV21-1; the table names TRBD1, a call not compared with the DNA. TRBV21-1 is recorded as a pseudogene. This CDR3 is 12 amino acids long. The CDR3 spells CASQGRGTEAFF. Here the CDR3 DNA reads TGTGCCAGCCAGGGGCGGGGAACTGAAGCTTTCTTT.

This clonotype was recorded many times. V gene TRBV5-1 combines with J gene TRBJ2-1; 8 nucleotides align to TRBD1. The CDR3 totals 16 residues. Unmatched junction bases numbered 7, after V lost 0 bases and J lost 5 bases. CDR1 is SGHRS, CDR2 YFSETQ, per germline. CDR3 residues: CASSLAPGGSNNEQFF. CDR3 in DNA: TGCGCCAGCAGCTTGGCTCCAGGGGGCAGCAACAATGAGCAGTTCTTC.

The chain joins TRBV5-6 to TRBJ2-1, with D perhaps matching TRBD1 or TRBD2 (5 bases each). Deletions cut 4 bases from V and 2 bases from J, with 13 bases between. CDR1 SGHDT and CDR2 YYEEEE come from the germline V gene. The CDR3 has 15 residues. The CDR3, as DNA: TGTGCCAGCAGCACCCGGGACGTAGCCTACAATGAGCAGTTCTTC. Its translation is CASSTRDVAYNEQFF.

The chain links TRBV20-1 to TRBJ2-1; a weak D match, TRBD1 (5 bases). Germline values: CDR1 DFQATT, CDR2 SNEGSKA (reference sequence). This CDR3 is 16 amino acids long. The V end was cut by 5 bases, the J end by 0 bases, with 17 bases between. The CDR3 DNA reads TGCAGTGCTGGCACAGGCGATTTCAACTCCTACAATGAGCAGTTCTTC. This sequence encodes CSAGTGDFNSYNEQFF.

This clonotype was detected only a few times. The genes are TRBV20-1 and TRBJ2-3, with TRBD1 as a possible D gene (5 bases). This CDR3 comprises 13 residues. CDR1 is DFQATT and CDR2 is SNEGSKA in the germline V gene (reference sequence). V was pared by 5 bases and J by 4 bases, with 13 bases between. The CDR3 here is CSAWKGIADTQYF. The CDR3 DNA reads as TGCAGTGCTTGGAAGGGGATAGCAGATACGCAGTATTTT.

In its sample, this clonotype ranks as medium-sized. The chain links TRBV7-2 to TRBJ2-7; possible D gene TRBD2, 6 bases. From germline, CDR1 is SGHTA and CDR2 FQGNSA. Trimming took off 2 bases at V and 2 bases at J, with 13 bases between the two ends. This CDR3 is built from 15 residues. CDR3 in amino acids: CASSLIPSATYEQYF. Here the CDR3 DNA reads TGTGCCAGCAGCTTAATTCCTAGCGCTACCTACGAGCAGTACTTC.

This clonotype was recorded a few times. The chain uses TRBV5-1 and TRBJ2-1; the D call may be TRBD1 or TRBD2 (5 bases each). Germline CDR1 reads SGHRS; CDR2 reads YFSETQ. The CDR3 is made up of 12 amino acids. The germline V and J ends were trimmed by 0 bases and 8 bases, with 6 bases remaining between them. The CDR3 sequence is CASSLVGHEQFF. The CDR3 region has the DNA TGCGCCAGCAGCTTGGTGGGACATGAGCAGTTCTTC.

This clonotype was recorded a few times. CDR3 DNA: TGCGCCAGCAGCTTGGGGGGACAGGGAGTAGTTGAAGCTTTCTTT. It translates to CASSLGGQGVVEAFF. V and J are TRBV5-1 and TRBJ1-1, with TRBD1 identical over 9 bases. From germline, CDR1 is SGHRS and CDR2 YFSETQ. CDR3 length: 15 amino acids. J gave up 7 bases and V 0 bases, and 7 bases lay outside the gene matches.

The CDR3 bases are TGTGCCAGCAGTGCTACAGCAACCTACGAGCAGTACTTC. The encoded protein is CASSATATYEQYF. The rearrangement uses TRBV7-9 and TRBJ2-7; no reliable D call. The CDR3 length is 13 residues. Deletions cut 6 bases from V and 2 bases from J, with 11 bases between. Per the germline V gene, CDR1 is SEHNR and CDR2 is FQNEAQ (reference sequence).

The chain is built from TRBV20-1 and TRBJ2-2; 7 nucleotides align to TRBD1. Per the germline V gene, CDR1 is DFQATT and CDR2 is SNEGSKA (reference sequence). Losses at the gene ends were 6 bases for V and 0 bases for J; bases not matched to a gene: 4. This CDR3 is built from 14 residues. The CDR3 loop is CSALGQANTGELFF. The CDR3 DNA is TGCAGTGCCCTAGGACAGGCGAACACCGGGGAGCTGTTTTTT.

The V and J genes are TRBV19 and TRBJ2-5; a possible D gene is TRBD1 (6 bases). The CDR3 runs 14 residues. Germline loops: CDR1 LNHDA, CDR2 SQIVND (reference sequence). The V and J ends lost 5 bases and 1 base respectively, with 11 bases between them. The CDR3 region is CASSLRDTQETQYF. The CDR3 DNA follows: TGTGCCAGTAGTCTCCGGGACACCCAAGAGACCCAGTACTTC. Drawing the rest from reference TRBV19 and TRBJ2-5, the complete variable domain is DGGITQSPKYLFRKEGQNVTLSCEQNLNHDAMYWYRQDPGQGLRLIYYSQIVNDFQKGDIAEGYSVSREKKESFPLTVTSAQKNPTAFYLCASSLRDTQETQYFGPGTRLLVL.

The J gene is TRBJ1-5, the V gene TRBV7-9; D is perhaps TRBD1 (6 bases). The CDR3 extends over 13 amino acids. V lost 7 bases and J lost 1, with 8 bases in between. From germline, CDR1 is SEHNR and CDR2 FQNEAQ (reference sequence). CDR3 DNA: TGTGCCAGCACCGGACAGAGCAATCAGCCCCAGCATTTT. This translates into CASTGQSNQPQHF.

There are a few counts of this clonotype. The chain links TRBV5-8 to TRBJ2-1; D is undetermined. Looked up from germline, CDR1 is SGHTS and CDR2 is YDEGEE. V was trimmed by 3 bases and J by 0 bases, leaving 13 bases between them. This CDR3 region has 16 residues. The CDR3 loop reads CASSSRAGSSYNEQFF. DNA for the CDR3: TGTGCCAGCAGCTCTAGGGCCGGAAGCTCCTACAATGAGCAGTTCTTC.

The J gene is TRBJ1-1, the V gene TRBV27; TRBD1 is a possible D gene (6 bases). CDR3 size: 13 residues. The ends were cut back, 4 bases at V and 4 bases at J, with 10 bases in the middle. CDR1 MNHEY and CDR2 SMNVEV come from the germline V gene (reference sequence). CDR3 region: CASSWGLGTEAFF. CDR3 nucleotides: TGTGCCAGCAGTTGGGGGCTGGGCACTGAAGCTTTCTTT.

This clonotype was recorded a few times. V is TRBV7-6 and J is TRBJ2-7; 8 bases are a match to TRBD1. CDR1 is SGHVS, CDR2 FNYEAQ, per germline. V trimming: 5 bases; J trimming: 7 bases; junction bases outside the gene matches: 10. The CDR3 contains 14 residues. The CDR3 DNA sequence: TGTGCCAGCAGCCCGGACAGGGTACTGGGTGAGCAGTACTTC. It is translated as CASSPDRVLGEQYF.

This clonotype occurred a few times. This chain links TRBV30 with TRBJ1-6; D call uncertain. Trimming removed 0 bases from V and 10 bases from J, with 16 bases in between. Germline V gene sequence: CDR1 GTSNPN, CDR2 SVGIG (reference sequence). The CDR3 runs to 15 residues. The CDR3 is CAWSVRGRTTSPLHF. Written as DNA, the CDR3 is TGTGCCTGGAGTGTACGAGGCAGAACTACCTCACCCCTCCACTTT.